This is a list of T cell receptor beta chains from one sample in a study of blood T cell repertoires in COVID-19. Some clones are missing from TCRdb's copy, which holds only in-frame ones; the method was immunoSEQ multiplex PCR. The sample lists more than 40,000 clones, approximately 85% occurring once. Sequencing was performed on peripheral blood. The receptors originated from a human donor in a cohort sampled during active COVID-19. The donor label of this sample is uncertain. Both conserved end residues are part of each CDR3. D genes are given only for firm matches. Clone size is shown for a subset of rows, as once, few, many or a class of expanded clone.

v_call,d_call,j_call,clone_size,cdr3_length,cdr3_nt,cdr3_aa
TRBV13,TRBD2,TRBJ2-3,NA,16,TGTGCCAGCGGCGGCAGTCAGCGGGGACGCACAGATACGCAGTATTTT,CASGGSQRGRTDTQYF
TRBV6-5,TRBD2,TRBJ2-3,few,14,TGTGCCAGCAGTCCGGGGGGGCCCGGAGATACGCAGTATTTT,CASSPGGPGDTQYF
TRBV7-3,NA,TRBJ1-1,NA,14,TGTGCCAGCAGCTTACGAGGGGGTGGGACTGAAGCTTTCTTT,CASSLRGGGTEAFF
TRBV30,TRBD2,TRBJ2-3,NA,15,TGTGCCTGGAGTCGAGCGGGGGGGTACACAGATACGCAGTATTTT,CAWSRAGGYTDTQYF
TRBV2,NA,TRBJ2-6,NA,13,TGTGCCAGCAGGACAGCTGGGGCCAACGTCCTGACTTTC,CASRTAGANVLTF
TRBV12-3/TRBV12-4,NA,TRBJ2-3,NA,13,TGTGCCAGCAGTTGGACTAGCACAGATACGCAGTATTTT,CASSWTSTDTQYF
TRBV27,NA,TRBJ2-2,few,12,TGTGCCAGCAGTCCCAGCACCGGGGAGCTGTTTTTT,CASSPSTGELFF
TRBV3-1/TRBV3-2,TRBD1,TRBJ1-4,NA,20,TGTGCCAGCAGCCAAGATAGGACAGGGGGTTCGGTCGCTCCTAATGAAAAACTGTTTTTT,CASSQDRTGGSVAPNEKLFF
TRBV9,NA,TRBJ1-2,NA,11,TGTGCCAGCTCGACAGGCTATGGCTACACCTTC,CASSTGYGYTF
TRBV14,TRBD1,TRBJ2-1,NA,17,TGTGCCAGCAGCCGAACAGGGGTCCCGAGCTCCTACAATGAGCAGTTCTTC,CASSRTGVPSSYNEQFF
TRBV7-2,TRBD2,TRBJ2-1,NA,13,TGTGCCAGCAGCATGACTAGCGGAAGTGAGCAGTTCTTC,CASSMTSGSEQFF
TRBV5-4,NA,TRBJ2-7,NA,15,TGTGCCAGCAGCCAAGGTACCCTAGGGGCCTACGAGCAGTACTTC,CASSQGTLGAYEQYF
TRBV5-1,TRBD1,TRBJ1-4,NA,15,TGCGCCAGCAGCTTGGGGGCAGGGGGCAATGAAAAACTGTTTTTT,CASSLGAGGNEKLFF
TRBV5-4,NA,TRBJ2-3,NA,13,TGTGCCTGGCGGCAGATTGGCACAGATACGCAGTATTTT,CAWRQIGTDTQYF
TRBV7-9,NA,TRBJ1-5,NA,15,TGTGCCAGCAGCTTAGGAGAGGAGGGCGGTCAGCCCCAGCATTTT,CASSLGEEGGQPQHF
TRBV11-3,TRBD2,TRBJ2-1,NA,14,TGTGCCAGCAGCTTAGCCGGGGGGTACAATGAGCAGTTCTTC,CASSLAGGYNEQFF
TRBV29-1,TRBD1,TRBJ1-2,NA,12,TGCAGCGTACTCACAGGGGACACTGGCTACACCTTC,CSVLTGDTGYTF
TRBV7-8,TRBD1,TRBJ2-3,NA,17,TGTGCCAGCAGTTTAGATGGGACAGGGAGTCGGGCAGATACGCAGTATTTT,CASSLDGTGSRADTQYF
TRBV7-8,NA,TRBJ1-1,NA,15,TGTGCCAGCAGCTTATCCACAGGGTCGAACACTGAAGCTTTCTTT,CASSLSTGSNTEAFF
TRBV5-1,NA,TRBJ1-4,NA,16,TGCGCCAGCAGCTTGGCAGGCCCCTCAACTAATGAAAAACTGTTTTTT,CASSLAGPSTNEKLFF
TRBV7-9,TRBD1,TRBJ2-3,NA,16,TGTGCCAGCAGCGGACGGGACAGGGTTAGCACAGATACGCAGTATTTT,CASSGRDRVSTDTQYF
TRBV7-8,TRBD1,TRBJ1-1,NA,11,TGTGCCAGCAGACAGGGGGTTGAAGCTTTCTTT,CASRQGVEAFF
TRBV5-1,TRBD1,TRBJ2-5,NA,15,TGCGCCAGCAGCCGGGGACAGGGGGCATCTGAGACCCAGTACTTC,CASSRGQGASETQYF
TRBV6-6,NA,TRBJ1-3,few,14,TGTGCCAGCAGGTACCCAGGCTCTGGAAACACCATATATTTT,CASRYPGSGNTIYF
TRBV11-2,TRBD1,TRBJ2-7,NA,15,TGTGCCAGCAGCTTAGTACGGACAGGAGTACGGGAGCAGTACTTC,CASSLVRTGVREQYF
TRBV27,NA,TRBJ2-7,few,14,TGTGCCAGCAACCTCCCCGGTACGAGCTACGAGCAGTACTTC,CASNLPGTSYEQYF
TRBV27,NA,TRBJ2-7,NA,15,TGTGCCAGCAGTTTAATCTTCCGCGGGGCCTACGAGCAGTACTTC,CASSLIFRGAYEQYF
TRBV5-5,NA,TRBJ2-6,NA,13,TGTGCCACCGATAGCTCTGGGGCCAACGTCCTGACTTTC,CATDSSGANVLTF
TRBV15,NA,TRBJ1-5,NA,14,TGTGCCACGTCCCGACAGGTTAGCAATCAGCCCCAGCATTTT,CATSRQVSNQPQHF
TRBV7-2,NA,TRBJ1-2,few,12,TGTGCCAGCAGCTTAGAGCGTGTGGGCTACACCTTC,CASSLERVGYTF
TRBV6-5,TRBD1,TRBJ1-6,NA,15,TGTGCCAGCAGTTACTCCGGGACAGATAATTCACCCCTCCACTTT,CASSYSGTDNSPLHF
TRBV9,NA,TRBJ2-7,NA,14,TGTGCCAGCAGCGTAGGGGTAGGGAGAAACGAGCAGTACTTC,CASSVGVGRNEQYF
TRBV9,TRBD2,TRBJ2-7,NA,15,TGTGCCAGCAGCGTCGGCGGGGGGGGCTCCTACGAGCAGTACTTC,CASSVGGGGSYEQYF
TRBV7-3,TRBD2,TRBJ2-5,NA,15,TGTGCCAGCAGCTCCCGCGGGGGGGTAGAAGAGACCCAGTACTTC,CASSSRGGVEETQYF
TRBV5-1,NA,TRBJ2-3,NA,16,TGCGCCAGCAGCTCGTTTACAGTCTCTAGCACAGATACGCAGTATTTT,CASSSFTVSSTDTQYF
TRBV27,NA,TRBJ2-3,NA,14,TGTGCCAGCAGTTTCGGGAAGGGTCCAGATACGCAGTATTTT,CASSFGKGPDTQYF
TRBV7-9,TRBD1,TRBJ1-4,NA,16,TGTGCCAGCAGCTCCGGACAGGGGAATGTCGGTGAAAAACTGTTTTTT,CASSSGQGNVGEKLFF
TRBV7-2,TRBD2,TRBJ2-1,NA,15,TGTGCCAGCAGCCCTGTCAGCGGGGGGGCGTTCGAGCAGTTCTTC,CASSPVSGGAFEQFF
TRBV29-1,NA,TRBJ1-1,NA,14,TGCAGCGTTGAATTAGTCGGGGAAAAAACTGAAGCTTTCTTT,CSVELVGEKTEAFF
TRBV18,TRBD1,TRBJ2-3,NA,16,TGTGCCAGCTCACCCACAGGGGGCAGGAGCACAGATACGCAGTATTTT,CASSPTGGRSTDTQYF
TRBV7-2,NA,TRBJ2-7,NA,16,TGTGCCAGCAGCTTCTCTACAGGACCCTCGGCCTACGAGCAGTACTTC,CASSFSTGPSAYEQYF
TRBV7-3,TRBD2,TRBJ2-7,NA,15,TGTGCCAGCAGCCTCACTAGCGGGGGTACCTACGAGCAGTACTTC,CASSLTSGGTYEQYF
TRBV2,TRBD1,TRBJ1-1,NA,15,TGTGCCAGCAGTGACAGGGGGCCAAGGAACACTGAAGCTTTCTTT,CASSDRGPRNTEAFF
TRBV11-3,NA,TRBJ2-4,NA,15,TGTGCCAGCCGGGGGTTGACTGAAGCCAAAAACATTCAGTACTTC,CASRGLTEAKNIQYF
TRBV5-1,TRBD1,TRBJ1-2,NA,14,TGCGCCAGCAGCGACGGGACAGGCAACTATGGCTACACCTTC,CASSDGTGNYGYTF
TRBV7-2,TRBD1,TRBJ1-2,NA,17,TGTGCCAGCAGCTTAGATACTCCGACAGGGGGACGCTATGGCTACACCTTC,CASSLDTPTGGRYGYTF
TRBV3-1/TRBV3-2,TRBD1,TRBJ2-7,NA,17,TGTGCCAGCAGCCAAGGAAACGAACGCAGGGGGAGCTACGAGCAGTACTTC,CASSQGNERRGSYEQYF
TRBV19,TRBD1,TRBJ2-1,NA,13,TGTGCCAGTAGTAGGGACAGGTTCAATGAGCAGTTCTTC,CASSRDRFNEQFF
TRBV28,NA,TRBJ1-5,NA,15,TGTGCCAGCAGTTTAGGGGGGGCGAGCAATCAGCCCCAGCATTTT,CASSLGGASNQPQHF
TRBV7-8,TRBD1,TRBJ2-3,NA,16,TGTGCCAGCAGTCCGGACAGGGAGAAACGCGGGGATACGCAGTATTTT,CASSPDREKRGDTQYF
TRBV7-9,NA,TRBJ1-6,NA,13,TGTGCCAGCAGCAATCAGGATAATTCACCCCTCCACTTT,CASSNQDNSPLHF
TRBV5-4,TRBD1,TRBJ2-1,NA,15,TGTGCCAGCAGCACGATGGACAGGGACCACAATGAGCAGTTCTTC,CASSTMDRDHNEQFF
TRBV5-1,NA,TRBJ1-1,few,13,TGCGCCAGCAGCTTCGTTCGGGACACTGAAGCTTTCTTT,CASSFVRDTEAFF
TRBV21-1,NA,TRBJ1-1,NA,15,TGTGCCAGCAGCAAAGGGGGAGTAATGGACACTGAAGCTTTCTTT,CASSKGGVMDTEAFF
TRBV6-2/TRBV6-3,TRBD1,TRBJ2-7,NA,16,TGTGCCAGCAGTACCACCGGGACAGGGAGCTCCTACGAGCAGTACTTC,CASSTTGTGSSYEQYF